This T cell receptor (beta chain) comes out of a study of blood T cell repertoires in COVID-19. This CDR3 spans 15 amino acids. The J segment lost 3 bases and the V segment lost 5 bases, leaving 5 bases of the junction unmatched. Germline V gives CDR1 SEHNR, CDR2 FQNEAQ (reference sequence). Generated by immunoSEQ multiplex PCR, the TCRdb table keeps only in-frame clones and is missing some. The repertoire includes 200,000 to 250,000 clones, approximately 80% of them detected once, and under 2% sits in the top ten. Individuals aged about 18 to 89 years were recruited from fewer than 25 US areas. Membership in each cohort depended on participant-reported clinical history. All recovered Cohort 3 donors got two negative PCRs, got clearance, or saw symptom resolution.

The receptor's source is a man between 60 and 70 years old who had recovered from COVID-19. The J gene is TRBJ1-1, the V gene TRBV7-9, with TRBD1 identical over 11 bases. The sample comprised PBMCs or T cells enriched from blood (not recorded which). The CDR3 sequence is CASSQGQGVDTEAFF. The DNA for the CDR3 is TGTGCCAGCAGCCAGGGACAGGGGGTCGACACTGAAGCTTTCTTT.